This T cell receptor (beta chain) is from a study of cytomegalovirus exposure and HLA in healthy donors. Broader study findings: Overall, around 160 TCR beta chains were annotated as cytomegalovirus-associated. In vitro assays verified that a few CMV-associated chains recognized CMV antigens specifically. First-cohort TCR clusters tended to co-occur in the 90 to 150 validation repertoires, a later analysis found.

About this clone: Antigen specificity is unknown.

Looked up from germline, CDR1 is LNHDA and CDR2 is SQIVND (reference sequence). There are 15 residues in the CDR3. Trimming took 7 bases from V and 6 from J, leaving 19 bases between them. Sequencing used immunoSEQ multiplex PCR; TCRdb keeps in-frame clones, though not all of them. The sample includes 70,000 or so clones, roughly 94% seen only once; the top ten take roughly 2%. The specimen was PBMCs. The V and J genes are TRBV19 and TRBJ1-5; D might be TRBD1 (6 bases). The receptor's source is a woman under 30 in good health and CMV-seropositive. The chain's CDR3 is CASTPSGGHGQPQHF. The CDR3, as DNA: TGTGCCAGTACCCCCTCCGGGGGGCATGGTCAGCCCCAGCATTTT.